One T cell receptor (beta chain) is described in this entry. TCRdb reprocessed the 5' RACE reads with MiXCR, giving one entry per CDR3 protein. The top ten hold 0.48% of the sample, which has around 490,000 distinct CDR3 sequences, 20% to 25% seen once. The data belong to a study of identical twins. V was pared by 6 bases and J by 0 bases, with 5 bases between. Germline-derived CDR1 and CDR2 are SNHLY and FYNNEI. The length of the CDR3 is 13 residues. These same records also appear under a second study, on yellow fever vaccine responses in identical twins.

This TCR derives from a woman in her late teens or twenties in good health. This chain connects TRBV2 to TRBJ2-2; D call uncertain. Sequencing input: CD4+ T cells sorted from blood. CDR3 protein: CASRRTNTGELFF. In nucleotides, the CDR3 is TGTGCCAGCAGACGGACGAACACCGGGGAGCTGTTTTTT. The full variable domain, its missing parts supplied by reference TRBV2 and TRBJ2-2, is EPEVTQTPSHQVTQMGQEVILRCVPISNHLYFYWYRQILGQKVEFLVSFYNNEISEKSEIFDDQFSVERPDGSNFTLKIRSTKLEDSAMYFCASRRTNTGELFFGEGSRLTVL.